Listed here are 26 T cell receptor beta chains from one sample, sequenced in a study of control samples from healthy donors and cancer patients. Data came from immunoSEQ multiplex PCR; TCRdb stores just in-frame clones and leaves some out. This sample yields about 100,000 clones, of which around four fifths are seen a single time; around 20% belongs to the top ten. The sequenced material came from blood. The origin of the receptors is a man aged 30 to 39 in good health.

CDR3 protein: CASSQGNRDRNTEAFF. CDR3 in DNA: TGTGCCAGCAGCCAAGGTAACAGGGATAGGAACACTGAAGCTTTCTTT. The V call is TRBV4-2, the J call TRBJ1-1; a possible D gene is TRBD1 (6 bases). Trimming cost V 1 base and J 1 base, with 13 bases left between them. The CDR3 has 16 residues. The germline V gene encodes CDR1 LGHNA and CDR2 YNFKEQ.

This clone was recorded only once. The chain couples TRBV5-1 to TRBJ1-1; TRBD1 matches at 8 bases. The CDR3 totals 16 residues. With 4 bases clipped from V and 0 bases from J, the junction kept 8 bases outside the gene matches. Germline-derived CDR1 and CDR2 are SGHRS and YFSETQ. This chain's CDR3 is CASSRGQAMMNTEAFF. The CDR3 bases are TGCGCCAGCAGCCGGGGACAGGCAATGATGAACACTGAAGCTTTCTTT.

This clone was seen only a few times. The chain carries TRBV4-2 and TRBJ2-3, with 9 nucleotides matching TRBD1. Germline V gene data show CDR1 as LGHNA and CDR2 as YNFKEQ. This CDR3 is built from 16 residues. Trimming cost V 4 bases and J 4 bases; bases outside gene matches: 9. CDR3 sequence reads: CASSLQGALVPDTQYF. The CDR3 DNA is TGTGCCAGCAGCCTACAGGGGGCGCTTGTGCCAGATACGCAGTATTTT.

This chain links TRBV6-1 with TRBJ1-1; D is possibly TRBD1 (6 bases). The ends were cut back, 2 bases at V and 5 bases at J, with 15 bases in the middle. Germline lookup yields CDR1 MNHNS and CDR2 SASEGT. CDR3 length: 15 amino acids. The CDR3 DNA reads TGTGCCAGCAGTGAAAGATGGGGAGGGGGAACTGAAGCTTTCTTT. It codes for CASSERWGGGTEAFF.

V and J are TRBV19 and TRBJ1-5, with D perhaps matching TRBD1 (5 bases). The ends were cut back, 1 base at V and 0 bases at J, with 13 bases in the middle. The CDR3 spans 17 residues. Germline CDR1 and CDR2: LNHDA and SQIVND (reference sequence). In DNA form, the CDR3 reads TGTGCCAGTAGTATAGTGCGGGGAAGGGGTAGCAATCAGCCCCAGCATTTT. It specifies CASSIVRGRGSNQPQHF.

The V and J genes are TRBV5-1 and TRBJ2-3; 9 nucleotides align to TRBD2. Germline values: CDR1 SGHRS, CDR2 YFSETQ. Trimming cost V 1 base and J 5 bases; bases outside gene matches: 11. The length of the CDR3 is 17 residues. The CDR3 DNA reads TGCGCCAGCAGCTTGAGCTTGAGCGGGGGGCGCGGAGATACGCAGTATTTT. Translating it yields CASSLSLSGGRGDTQYF. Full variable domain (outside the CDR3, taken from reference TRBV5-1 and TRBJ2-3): KAGVTQTPRYLIKTRGQQVTLSCSPISGHRSVSWYQQTPGQGLQFLFEYFSETQRNKGNFPGRFSGRQFSNSRSEMNVSTLELGDSALYLCASSLSLSGGRGDTQYFGPGTRLTVL.

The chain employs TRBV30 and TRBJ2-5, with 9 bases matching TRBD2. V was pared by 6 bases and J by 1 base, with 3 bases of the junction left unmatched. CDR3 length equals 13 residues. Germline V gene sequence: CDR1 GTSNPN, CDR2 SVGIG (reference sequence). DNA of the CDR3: TGTGCCTGTAGCGGGGGCCCCCAAGAGACCCAGTACTTC. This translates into CACSGGPQETQYF.

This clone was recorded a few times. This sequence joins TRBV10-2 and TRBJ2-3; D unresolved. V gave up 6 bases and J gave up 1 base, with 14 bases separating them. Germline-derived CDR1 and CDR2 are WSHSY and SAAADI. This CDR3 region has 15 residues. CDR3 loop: CASRPGSGRTDTQYF. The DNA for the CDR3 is TGCGCCAGCAGACCGGGCAGTGGACGCACAGATACGCAGTATTTT.

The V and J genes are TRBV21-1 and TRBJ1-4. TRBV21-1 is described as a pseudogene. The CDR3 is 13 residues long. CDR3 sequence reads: CAGVGWVNEKLFF. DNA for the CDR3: TGTGCCGGGGTGGGGTGGGTGAATGAAAAACTGTTTTTT.

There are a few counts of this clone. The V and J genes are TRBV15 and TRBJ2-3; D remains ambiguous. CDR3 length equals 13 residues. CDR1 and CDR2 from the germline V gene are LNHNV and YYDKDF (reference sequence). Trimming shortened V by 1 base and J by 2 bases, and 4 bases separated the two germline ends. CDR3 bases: TGTGCCACCAGCAGAGTAGCCACAGATACGCAGTATTTT. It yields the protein CATSRVATDTQYF.

The CDR3 DNA reads TGTGCCACCAGCGGCGCCGGGACCTACGAGCAGTACTTC. It encodes CATSGAGTYEQYF. The chain carries TRBV15 and TRBJ2-7; a possible D gene is TRBD2 (5 bases). V lost 5 bases and J lost 2, with 10 bases in between. There are 13 residues in the CDR3. CDR1 and CDR2 (germline): LNHNV, YYDKDF (reference sequence). The full variable domain, rest sourced from reference TRBV15 and TRBJ2-7, is DAMVIQNPRYQVTQFGKPVTLSCSQTLNHNVMYWYQQKSSQAPKLLFHYYDKDFNNEADTPDNFQSRRPNTSFCFLDIRSPGLGDTAMYLCATSGAGTYEQYFGPGTRLTVT.

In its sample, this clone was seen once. The CDR3 region has the DNA TGTGCCAGCAGTGAAGGACGGATCTATGGCTACACCTTC. As protein: CASSEGRIYGYTF. V gene TRBV6-1 combines with J gene TRBJ1-2; no clear D gene. Germline CDR1 and CDR2: MNHNS and SASEGT. The CDR3 totals 13 residues. V was cut by 1 base and J by 4 bases, with 7 bases left in between.

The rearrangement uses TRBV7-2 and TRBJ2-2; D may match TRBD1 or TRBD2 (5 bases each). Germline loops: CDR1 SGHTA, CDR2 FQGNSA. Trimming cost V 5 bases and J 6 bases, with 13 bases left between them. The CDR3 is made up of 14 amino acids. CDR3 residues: CASSPTVGAGELFF. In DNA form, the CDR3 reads TGTGCCAGCAGCCCTACGGTGGGGGCCGGGGAGCTGTTTTTT.

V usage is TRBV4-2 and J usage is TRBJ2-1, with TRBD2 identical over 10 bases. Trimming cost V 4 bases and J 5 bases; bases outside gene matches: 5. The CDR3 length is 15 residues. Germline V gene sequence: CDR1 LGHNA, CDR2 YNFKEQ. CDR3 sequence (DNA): TGTGCCAGCAGCCCCCGGACTAGCGGCGACAATGAGCAGTTCTTC. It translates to CASSPRTSGDNEQFF.

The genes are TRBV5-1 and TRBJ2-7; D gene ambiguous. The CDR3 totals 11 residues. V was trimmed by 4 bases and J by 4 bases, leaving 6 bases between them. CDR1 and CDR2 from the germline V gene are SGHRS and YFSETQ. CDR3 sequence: CASSTTYEQYF. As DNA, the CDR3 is TGCGCCAGCAGCACGACGTACGAGCAGTACTTC. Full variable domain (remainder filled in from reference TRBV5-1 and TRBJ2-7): KAGVTQTPRYLIKTRGQQVTLSCSPISGHRSVSWYQQTPGQGLQFLFEYFSETQRNKGNFPGRFSGRQFSNSRSEMNVSTLELGDSALYLCASSTTYEQYFGPGTRLTVT.

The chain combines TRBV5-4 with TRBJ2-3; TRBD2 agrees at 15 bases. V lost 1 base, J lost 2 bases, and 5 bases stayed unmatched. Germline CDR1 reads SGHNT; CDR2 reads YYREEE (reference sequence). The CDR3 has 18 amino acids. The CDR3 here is CASSLKGLAGGYTDTQYF. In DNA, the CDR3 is TGTGCCAGCAGCTTGAAGGGACTAGCGGGGGGTTACACAGATACGCAGTATTTT.

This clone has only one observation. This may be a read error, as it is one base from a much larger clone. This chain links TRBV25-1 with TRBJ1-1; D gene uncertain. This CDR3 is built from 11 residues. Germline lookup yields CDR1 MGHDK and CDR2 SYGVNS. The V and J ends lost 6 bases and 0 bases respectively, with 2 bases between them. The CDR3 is CASRLNTEAFF. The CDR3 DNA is TGTGCCAGCAGGCTGAACACTGAAGCTTTCTTT.

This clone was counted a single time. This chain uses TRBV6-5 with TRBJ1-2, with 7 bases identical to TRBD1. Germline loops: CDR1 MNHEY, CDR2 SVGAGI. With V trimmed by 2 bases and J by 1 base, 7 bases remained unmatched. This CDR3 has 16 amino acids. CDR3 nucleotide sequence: TGTGCCAGCAGTTACGCCGGGACAGAGTTTAACTATGGCTACACCTTC. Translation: CASSYAGTEFNYGYTF.

Here the CDR3 DNA reads TGTGCCAGCACCCCAGCCATAGACGGCTATGGCTACACCTTC. Its translation: CASTPAIDGYGYTF. The chain couples TRBV6-5 to TRBJ1-2; D not resolved. V was shortened by 7 bases and J by 4 bases, with 16 bases between the two germline ends. Germline V gives CDR1 MNHEY, CDR2 SVGAGI. The CDR3 spans 14 residues.

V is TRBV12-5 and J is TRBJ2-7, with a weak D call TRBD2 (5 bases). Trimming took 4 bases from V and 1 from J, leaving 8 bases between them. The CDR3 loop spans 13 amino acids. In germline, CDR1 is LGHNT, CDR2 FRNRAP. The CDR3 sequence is CASGYGLSYEQYF. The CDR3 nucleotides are TGTGCTAGTGGTTACGGACTTTCCTACGAGCAGTACTTC.

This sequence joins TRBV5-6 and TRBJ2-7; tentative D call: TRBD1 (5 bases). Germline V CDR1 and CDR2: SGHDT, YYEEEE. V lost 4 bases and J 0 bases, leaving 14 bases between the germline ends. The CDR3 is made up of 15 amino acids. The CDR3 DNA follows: TGTGCCAGCAGCGCAGGGTTGTGGACCTCCTACGAGCAGTACTTC. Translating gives CASSAGLWTSYEQYF.

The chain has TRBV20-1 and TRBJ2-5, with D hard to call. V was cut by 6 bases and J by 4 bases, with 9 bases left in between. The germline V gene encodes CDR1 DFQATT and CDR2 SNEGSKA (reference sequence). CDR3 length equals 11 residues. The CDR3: CSATRAETQYF. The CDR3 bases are TGCAGTGCCACCCGCGCAGAGACCCAGTACTTC.

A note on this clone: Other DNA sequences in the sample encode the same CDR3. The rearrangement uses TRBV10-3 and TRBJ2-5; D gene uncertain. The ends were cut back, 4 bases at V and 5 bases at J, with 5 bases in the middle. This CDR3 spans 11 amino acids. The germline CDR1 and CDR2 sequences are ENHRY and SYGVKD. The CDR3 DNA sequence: TGTGCCATCAGTGTGGGGGAGACCCAGTACTTC. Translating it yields CAISVGETQYF.

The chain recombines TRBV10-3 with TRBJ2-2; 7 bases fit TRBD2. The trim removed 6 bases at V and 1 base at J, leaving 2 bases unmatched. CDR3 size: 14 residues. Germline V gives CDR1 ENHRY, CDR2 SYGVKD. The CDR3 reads CAIRGGGNTGELFF. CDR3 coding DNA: TGTGCCATCAGAGGCGGGGGGAACACCGGGGAGCTGTTTTTT.

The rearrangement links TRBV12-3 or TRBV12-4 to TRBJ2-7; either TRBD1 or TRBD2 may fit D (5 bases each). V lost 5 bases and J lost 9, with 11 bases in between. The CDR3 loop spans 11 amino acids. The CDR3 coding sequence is TGTGCCAGCAGTCGCAAGGGACCGCAGTACTTC. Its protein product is CASSRKGPQYF.

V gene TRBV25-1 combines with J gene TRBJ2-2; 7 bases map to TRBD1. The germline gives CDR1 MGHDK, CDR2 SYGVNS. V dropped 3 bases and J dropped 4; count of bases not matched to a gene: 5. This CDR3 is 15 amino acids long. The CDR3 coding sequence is TGTGCCAGCAGTGACTCGGGACAGAGCACCGGGGAGCTGTTTTTT. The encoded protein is CASSDSGQSTGELFF.